Listed here is a single T cell receptor (beta chain). Original handling: Amplification of reference gene primers provided the estimated nucleated cell counts. The protocol was immunoSEQ multiplex PCR, while the TCRdb copy is restricted to in-frame clones and leaves out a portion. V and J calls and clone size come straight from that table; D and trimming were deduced from the DNA. Counted here are a few hundred thousand clones, about nine tenths occurring once; the ten biggest clones make up 10%. Cohort 3 recovered donors had two negative PCRs, clearance, or symptom resolution. The sample originates from a study of blood T cell repertoires in COVID-19. Study-level information: In each case, the material was cDNA or gDNA derived from T cells, B-cell-depleted T cells, or PBMCs.

The trim removed 0 bases at V and 0 bases at J, leaving 10 bases unmatched. Looked up from germline, CDR1 is LGHNT and CDR2 is FRNRAP. This CDR3 contains 20 residues. Sequences were obtained from PBMCs or T cells enriched from blood (not recorded which). The receptor's source is a woman aged 18-29 years who had recovered from COVID-19. The rearrangement links TRBV12-5 to TRBJ2-1, with 11 bases lining up with TRBD2. CDR3: CASGLVPWLAGGNSYNEQFF. Here the CDR3 DNA reads TGTGCTAGTGGTTTGGTACCGTGGCTAGCGGGGGGCAACTCCTACAATGAGCAGTTCTTC.